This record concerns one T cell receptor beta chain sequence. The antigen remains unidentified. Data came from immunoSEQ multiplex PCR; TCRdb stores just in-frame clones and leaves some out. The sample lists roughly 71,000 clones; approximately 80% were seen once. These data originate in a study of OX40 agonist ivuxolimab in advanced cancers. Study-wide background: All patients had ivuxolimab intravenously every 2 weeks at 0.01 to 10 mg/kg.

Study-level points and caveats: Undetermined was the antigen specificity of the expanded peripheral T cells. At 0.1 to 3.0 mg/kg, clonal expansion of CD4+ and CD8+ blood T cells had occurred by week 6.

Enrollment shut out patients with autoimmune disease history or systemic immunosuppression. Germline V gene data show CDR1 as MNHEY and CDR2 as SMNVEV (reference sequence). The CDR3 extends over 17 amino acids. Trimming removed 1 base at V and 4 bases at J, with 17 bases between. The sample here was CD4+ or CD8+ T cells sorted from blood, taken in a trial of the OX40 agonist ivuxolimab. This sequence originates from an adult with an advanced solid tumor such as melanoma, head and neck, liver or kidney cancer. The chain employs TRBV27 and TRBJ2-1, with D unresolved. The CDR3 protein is CASSLWQFSGPYNEQFF. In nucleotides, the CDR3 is TGTGCCAGCAGTTTATGGCAATTCTCGGGCCCGTACAATGAGCAGTTCTTC.